A single TCR beta chain is shown here with its context. In the original workflow: Nucleated cell number was recorded as an estimate derived from reference gene primer amplification. The repertoire was sequenced with immunoSEQ multiplex PCR; TCRdb's copy has only in-frame clones and lacks some. D and trimming come from the DNA, and the V and J calls and clone size come from that table. The data hold under 200,000 clones, with about 80% observed a single time. This entry belongs to a study of blood T cell repertoires in COVID-19. CDR1 MGHRA and CDR2 YSYEKL come from the germline V gene. CDR3 length: 18 residues. After removal of 1 base from V and 5 bases from J, the junction contained 11 bases not matched to a gene.

The chain employs TRBV4-1 and TRBJ2-5; 12 bases map to TRBD2. The clonotype was recovered from a human donor in a cohort sampled during active COVID-19. Sequences were obtained from peripheral blood. The CDR3 loop reads CASSQGDLAGGSRETQYF. The CDR3 nucleotides are TGCGCCAGCAGCCAAGGGGACCTAGCGGGGGGGTCTAGGGAGACCCAGTACTTC.